The entry below gives a single TCR beta chain sequence along with its context. Its antigen remains unknown. Synthesis of cDNA was performed by 5'RACE using 10-nucleotide random UMIs. Using its own MiXCR run on the 5' RACE reads, TCRdb lists one record per CDR3 protein. The table shows about 30,000 distinct CDR3 sequences, with around 6% occurring only once. The entry originates in a study of neurological immune-mediated disorders. Study observations and caveats: Expanded clones shared no identical CDR3 amino acid sequences across subjects, which suggested private TCR-beta repertoires in all groups.

Blood bank volunteers in Maryland, USA, served as healthy controls. The CDR3 covers 14 residues. J gave up 8 bases and V 8 bases, and 7 bases lay outside the gene matches. CDR1 is MDHEN, CDR2 SYDVKM, per germline. V and J are TRBV28 and TRBJ2-1, with 12 bases identical to TRBD2. This receptor was obtained from a woman aged 45 to 65 in good health. Sample: CD4+ T cells from blood. The CDR3 nucleotides read TGTGCCAGCTTACTACTAGCGGGGGGCGATGAGCAGTTCTTC. Translated: CASLLLAGGDEQFF.